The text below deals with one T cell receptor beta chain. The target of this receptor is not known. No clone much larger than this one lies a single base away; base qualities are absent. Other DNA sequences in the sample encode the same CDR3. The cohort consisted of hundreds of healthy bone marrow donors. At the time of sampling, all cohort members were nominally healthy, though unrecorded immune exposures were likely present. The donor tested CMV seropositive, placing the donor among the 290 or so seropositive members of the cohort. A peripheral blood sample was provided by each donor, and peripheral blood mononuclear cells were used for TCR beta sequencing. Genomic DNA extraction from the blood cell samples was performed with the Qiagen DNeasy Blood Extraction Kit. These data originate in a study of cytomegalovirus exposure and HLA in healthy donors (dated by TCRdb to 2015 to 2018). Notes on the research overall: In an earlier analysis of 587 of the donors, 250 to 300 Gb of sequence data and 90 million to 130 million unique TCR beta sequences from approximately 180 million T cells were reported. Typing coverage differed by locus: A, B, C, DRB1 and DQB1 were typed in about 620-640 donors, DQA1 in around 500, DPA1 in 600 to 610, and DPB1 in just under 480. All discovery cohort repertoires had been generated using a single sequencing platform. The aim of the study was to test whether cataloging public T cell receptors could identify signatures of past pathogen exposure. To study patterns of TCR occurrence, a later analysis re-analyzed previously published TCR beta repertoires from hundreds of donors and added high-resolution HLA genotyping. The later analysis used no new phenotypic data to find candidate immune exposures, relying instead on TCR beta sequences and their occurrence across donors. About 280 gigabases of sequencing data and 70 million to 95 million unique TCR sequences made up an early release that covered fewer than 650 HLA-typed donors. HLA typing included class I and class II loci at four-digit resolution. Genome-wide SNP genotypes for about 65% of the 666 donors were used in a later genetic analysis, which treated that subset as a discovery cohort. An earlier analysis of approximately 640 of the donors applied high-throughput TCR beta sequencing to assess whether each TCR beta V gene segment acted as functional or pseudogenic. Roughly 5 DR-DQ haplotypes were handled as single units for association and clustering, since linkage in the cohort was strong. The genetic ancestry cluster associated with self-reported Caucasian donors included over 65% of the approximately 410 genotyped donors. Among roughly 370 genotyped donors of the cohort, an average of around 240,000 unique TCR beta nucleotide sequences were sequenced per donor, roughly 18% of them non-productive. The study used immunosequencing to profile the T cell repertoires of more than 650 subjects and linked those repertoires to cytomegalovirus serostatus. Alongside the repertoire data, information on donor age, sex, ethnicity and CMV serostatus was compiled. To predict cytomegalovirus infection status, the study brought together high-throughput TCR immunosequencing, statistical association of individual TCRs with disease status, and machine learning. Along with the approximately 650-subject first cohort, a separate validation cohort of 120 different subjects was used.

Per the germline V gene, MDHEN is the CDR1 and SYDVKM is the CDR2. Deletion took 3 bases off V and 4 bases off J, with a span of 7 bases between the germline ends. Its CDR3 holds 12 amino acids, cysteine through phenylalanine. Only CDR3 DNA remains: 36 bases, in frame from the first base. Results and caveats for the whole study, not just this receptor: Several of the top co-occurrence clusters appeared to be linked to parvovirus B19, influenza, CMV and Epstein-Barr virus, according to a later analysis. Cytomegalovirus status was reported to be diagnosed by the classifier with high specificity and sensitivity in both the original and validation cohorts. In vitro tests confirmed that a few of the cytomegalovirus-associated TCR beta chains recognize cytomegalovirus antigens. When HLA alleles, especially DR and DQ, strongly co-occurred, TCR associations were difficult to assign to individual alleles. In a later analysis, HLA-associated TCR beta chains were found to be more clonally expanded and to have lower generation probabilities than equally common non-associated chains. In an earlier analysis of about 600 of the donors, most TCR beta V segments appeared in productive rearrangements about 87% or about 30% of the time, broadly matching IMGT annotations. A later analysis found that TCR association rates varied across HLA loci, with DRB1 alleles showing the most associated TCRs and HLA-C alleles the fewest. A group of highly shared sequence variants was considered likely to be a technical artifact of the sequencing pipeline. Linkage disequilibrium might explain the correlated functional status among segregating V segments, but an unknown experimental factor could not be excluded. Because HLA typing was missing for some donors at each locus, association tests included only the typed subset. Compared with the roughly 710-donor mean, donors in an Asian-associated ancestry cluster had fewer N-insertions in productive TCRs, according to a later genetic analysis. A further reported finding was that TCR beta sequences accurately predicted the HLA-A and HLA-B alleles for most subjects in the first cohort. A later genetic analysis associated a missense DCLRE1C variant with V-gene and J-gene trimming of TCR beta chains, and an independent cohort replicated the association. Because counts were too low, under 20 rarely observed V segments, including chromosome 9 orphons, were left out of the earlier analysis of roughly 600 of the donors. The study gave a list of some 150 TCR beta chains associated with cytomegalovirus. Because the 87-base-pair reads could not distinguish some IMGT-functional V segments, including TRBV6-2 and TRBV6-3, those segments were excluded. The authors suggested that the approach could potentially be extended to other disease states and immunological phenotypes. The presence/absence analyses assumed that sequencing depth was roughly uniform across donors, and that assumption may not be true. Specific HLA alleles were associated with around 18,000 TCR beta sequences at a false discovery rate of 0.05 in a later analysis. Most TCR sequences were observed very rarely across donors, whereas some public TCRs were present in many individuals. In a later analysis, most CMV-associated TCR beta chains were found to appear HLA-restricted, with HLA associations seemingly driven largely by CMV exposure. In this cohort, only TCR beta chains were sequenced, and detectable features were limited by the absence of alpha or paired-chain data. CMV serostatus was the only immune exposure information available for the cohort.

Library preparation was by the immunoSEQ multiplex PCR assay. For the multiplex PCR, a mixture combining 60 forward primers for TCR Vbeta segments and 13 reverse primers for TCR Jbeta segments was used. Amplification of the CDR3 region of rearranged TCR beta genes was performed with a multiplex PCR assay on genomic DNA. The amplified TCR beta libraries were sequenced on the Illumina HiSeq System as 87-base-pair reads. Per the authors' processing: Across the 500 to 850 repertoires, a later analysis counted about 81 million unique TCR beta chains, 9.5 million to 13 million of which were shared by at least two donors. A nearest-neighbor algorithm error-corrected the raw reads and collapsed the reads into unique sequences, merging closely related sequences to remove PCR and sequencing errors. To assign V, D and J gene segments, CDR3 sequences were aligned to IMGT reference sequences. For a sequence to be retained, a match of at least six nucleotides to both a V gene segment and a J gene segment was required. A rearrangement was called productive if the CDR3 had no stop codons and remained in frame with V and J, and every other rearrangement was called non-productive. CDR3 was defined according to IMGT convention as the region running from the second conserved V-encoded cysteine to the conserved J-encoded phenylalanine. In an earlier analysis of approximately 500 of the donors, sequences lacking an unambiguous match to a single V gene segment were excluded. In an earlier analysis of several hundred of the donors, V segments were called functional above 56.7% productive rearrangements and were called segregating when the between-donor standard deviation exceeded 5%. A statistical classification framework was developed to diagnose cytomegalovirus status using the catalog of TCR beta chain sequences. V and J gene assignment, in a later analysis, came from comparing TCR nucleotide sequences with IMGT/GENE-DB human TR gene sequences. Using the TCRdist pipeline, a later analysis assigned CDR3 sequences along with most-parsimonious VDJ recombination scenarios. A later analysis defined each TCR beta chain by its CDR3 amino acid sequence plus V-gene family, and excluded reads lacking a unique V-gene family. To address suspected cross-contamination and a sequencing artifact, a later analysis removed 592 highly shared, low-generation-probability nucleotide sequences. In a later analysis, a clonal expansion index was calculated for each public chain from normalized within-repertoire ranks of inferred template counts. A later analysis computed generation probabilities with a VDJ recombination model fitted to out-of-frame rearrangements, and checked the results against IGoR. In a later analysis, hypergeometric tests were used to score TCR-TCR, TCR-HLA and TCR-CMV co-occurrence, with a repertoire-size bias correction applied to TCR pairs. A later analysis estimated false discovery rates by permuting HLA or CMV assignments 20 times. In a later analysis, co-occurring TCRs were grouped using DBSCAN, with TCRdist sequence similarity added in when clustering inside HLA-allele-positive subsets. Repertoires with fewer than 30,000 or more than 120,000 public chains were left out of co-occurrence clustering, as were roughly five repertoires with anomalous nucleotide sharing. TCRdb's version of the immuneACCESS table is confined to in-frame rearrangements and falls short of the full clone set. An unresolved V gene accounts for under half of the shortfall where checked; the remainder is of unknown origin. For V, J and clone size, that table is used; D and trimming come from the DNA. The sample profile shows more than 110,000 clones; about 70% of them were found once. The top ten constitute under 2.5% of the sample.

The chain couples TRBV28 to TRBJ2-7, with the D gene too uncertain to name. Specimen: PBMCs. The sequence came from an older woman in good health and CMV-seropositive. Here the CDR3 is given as CASSLPGYEQYF. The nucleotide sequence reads TGTGCCAGCAGTTTGCCCGGGTACGAGCAGTACTTC. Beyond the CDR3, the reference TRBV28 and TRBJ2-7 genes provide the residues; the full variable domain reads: DVKVTQSSRYLVKRTGEKVFLECVQDMDHENMFWYRQDPGLGLRLIYFSYDVKMKEKGDIPEGYSVSREKKERFSLILESASTNQTSMYLCASSLPGYEQYFGPGTRLTVT.